This T cell receptor beta chain was sequenced in a study of T-cell memory formation after mild COVID-19. Study-level findings and limits: Contracting CD8+ clones were enriched in EMRA, CD4+ mainly in CM and EM. Among clones contracting day 15 to 85, CD4/CD8 was balanced, whereas later expanders leaned CD4+.

Each CDR3 protein is one row after TCRdb ran MiXCR on the 5' RACE reads. The sample contains about 190,000 distinct CDR3 sequences, around 17% of which appear only once. This clonotype has just a few counts. Its matching antigen is unknown. CDR1 and CDR2 (germline): SGHTA, FQGNSA. With 0 bases clipped from V and 5 bases from J, the junction kept 4 bases outside the gene matches. This CDR3 has 15 amino acids. The source is an adult woman who had mild COVID-19 (a few samples of this study predate the infection). Cell type and time point are not known. The rearrangement links TRBV7-2 to TRBJ2-3, with TRBD2 matching 8 bases. Sequenced material: PBMCs or a T cell subset sorted from them (not recorded which). The CDR3 loop is CASSLASGGVDTQYF. The CDR3, as DNA: TGTGCCAGCAGCTTAGCTTCCGGGGGGGTAGATACGCAGTATTTT.